The 13 T cell receptor beta chains below all came from one sample that was sequenced in a study of T cell responses to AZD1222 COVID-19 vaccine. TCRdb's table, derived via immunoSEQ multiplex PCR, lists solely in-frame clones and lacks some. Counted here are some 42,000 clones, around 80% occurring once; the ten biggest clones make up 18%. Source: peripheral blood, taken 28 days after the second AZD1222 dose. These TCRs come from an adult who received the AZD1222 COVID-19 vaccine.

The V call is TRBV19, the J call TRBJ1-5; 9 positions agree with TRBD1. Germline-derived CDR1 and CDR2 are LNHDA and SQIVND (reference sequence). The CDR3 extends over 17 amino acids. J was trimmed by 0 bases and V by 5 bases; bases with no gene match: 8. CDR3 nucleotide sequence: TGTGCCAGTAGTCGACAGGGGGTCCTCTATAGCAATCAGCCCCAGCATTTT. Residues: CASSRQGVLYSNQPQHF.

The V call is TRBV5-4, the J call TRBJ1-1; tentatively, D is TRBD1 (6 bases). The CDR3 is 14 amino acids. CDR1 and CDR2 (germline): SGHNT, YYREEE (reference sequence). The V end lost 4 bases, the J end lost 2 bases, and 12 bases lay between the germline ends. The CDR3 sequence is CASSPTQGNTEAFF. The CDR3 DNA follows: TGTGCCAGCAGCCCGACACAGGGAAACACTGAAGCTTTCTTT.

The chain joins TRBV10-2 to TRBJ1-1; a possible D gene is TRBD1 (5 bases). CDR3 length: 13 amino acids. Trimming pared 4 bases from V and 7 bases from J, leaving 13 bases between. From germline, CDR1 is WSHSY and CDR2 SAAADI. The DNA for the CDR3 is TGCGCCAGCAGTGGGGACGGAAGACATGAAGCTTTCTTT. Translating gives CASSGDGRHEAFF.

Here the CDR3 reads CASSRLGQGNTEAFF. As DNA, the CDR3 is TGTGCCAGTAGTAGATTGGGACAGGGTAACACTGAAGCTTTCTTT. The gene calls are TRBV19 and TRBJ1-1, with 9 bases fitting TRBD1. Per germline, CDR1 LNHDA and CDR2 SQIVND (reference sequence). Trimming cost V 4 bases and J 2 bases; bases outside gene matches: 5. The CDR3 spans 15 residues. Supplemented by reference TRBV19 and TRBJ1-1, the full variable domain reads DGGITQSPKYLFRKEGQNVTLSCEQNLNHDAMYWYRQDPGQGLRLIYYSQIVNDFQKGDIAEGYSVSREKKESFPLTVTSAQKNPTAFYLCASSRLGQGNTEAFFGQGTRLTVV.

This clone was recorded a few times. This chain connects TRBV6-5 to TRBJ1-6; D not certain. CDR3 size: 11 residues. CDR1 is MNHEY, CDR2 SVGAGI, per germline. V lost 6 bases and J 7 bases, leaving 4 bases between the germline ends. CDR3 region: CASSHNSPLHF. The CDR3 nucleotides are TGTGCCAGCAGCCACAATTCACCCCTCCACTTT.

The chain has TRBV4-1 and TRBJ2-3; 10 nucleotides align to TRBD2. CDR1 is MGHRA, CDR2 YSYEKL, per germline. The J segment lost 3 bases and the V segment lost 0 bases, leaving 9 bases of the junction unmatched. CDR3 length: 18 residues. DNA of the CDR3: TGCGCCAGCAGCCAAGAAGAGAGACTAGCGGGCTATACAGATACGCAGTATTTT. Encoded protein: CASSQEERLAGYTDTQYF.

The table lists this clone with a few counts. This chain links TRBV7-9 with TRBJ2-2, with D possibly matching TRBD2 (6 bases). The germline gives CDR1 SEHNR, CDR2 FQNEAQ (reference sequence). This CDR3 spans 13 amino acids. V was shortened by 5 bases and J by 9 bases, with 13 bases between the two germline ends. CDR3 DNA: TGTGCCAGCAGCGGAAATCGGGGGTGGGAGCTGTTTTTT. Its protein is CASSGNRGWELFF.

This clone appeared once. This chain connects TRBV5-4 to TRBJ1-5; TRBD1 might be the D (6 bases). Germline V gene data show CDR1 as SGHNT and CDR2 as YYREEE (reference sequence). The CDR3 length is 15 residues. V lost 1 base and J 4 bases, leaving 12 bases between the germline ends. The CDR3 DNA follows: TGTGCCAGCAGCTTGTCAGGGGACCGAAATCAGCCCCAGCATTTT. Protein: CASSLSGDRNQPQHF.

The V gene is TRBV20-1, the J gene TRBJ2-7; no reliable D call. V gave up 8 bases and J gave up 2 bases, with 10 bases separating them. CDR1 and CDR2 from the germline V gene are DFQATT and SNEGSKA (reference sequence). The CDR3 contains 11 residues. CDR3 sequence reads: CSTWATYEQYF. The CDR3 region has the DNA TGCAGTACATGGGCAACCTACGAGCAGTACTTC.

The rearrangement uses TRBV7-2 and TRBJ2-7; perhaps TRBD2 as D (5 bases). V gave up 5 bases and J gave up 1 base, with 15 bases separating them. The CDR3 is made up of 15 amino acids. The V gene's germline CDR1 is SGHTA and CDR2 FQGNSA. The CDR3: CASSLRRPGSYEQYF. DNA for the CDR3: TGTGCCAGCAGCCTACGCAGGCCGGGATCCTACGAGCAGTACTTC. Looking up the rest from reference TRBV7-2 and TRBJ2-7 gives the full variable domain: GAGVSQSPSNKVTEKGKDVELRCDPISGHTALYWYRQSLGQGLEFLIYFQGNSAPDKSGLPSDRFSAERTGGSVSTLTIQRTQQEDSAVYLCASSLRRPGSYEQYFGPGTRLTVT.

This clone was observed once. The chain recombines TRBV5-1 with TRBJ1-5; D possibly corresponds to TRBD1 (5 bases). This CDR3 has 15 amino acids. Germline V gene data show CDR1 as SGHRS and CDR2 as YFSETQ. The ends were cut back, 3 bases at V and 3 bases at J, with 13 bases in the middle. CDR3 sequence: CASSSGVGNNQPQHF. Written as DNA, the CDR3 is TGCGCCAGCAGCTCGGGGGTAGGGAACAATCAGCCCCAGCATTTT.

The CDR3 spells CSVWAMNTEAFF. CDR3 DNA sequence: TGCAGCGTTTGGGCGATGAACACTGAAGCTTTCTTT. The V and J genes are TRBV29-1 and TRBJ1-1, with D hard to call. The CDR3 spans 12 residues. V lost 5 bases to trimming and J lost 0 bases, with 7 bases between them. Per germline, CDR1 SQVTM and CDR2 ANQGSEA. The full variable domain, its missing parts supplied by reference TRBV29-1 and TRBJ1-1, is SAVISQKPSRDICQRGTSLTIQCQVDSQVTMMFWYRQQPGQSLTLIATANQGSEATYESGFVIDKFPISRPNLTFSTLTVSNMSPEDSSIYLCSVWAMNTEAFFGQGTRLTVV.

The chain recombines TRBV19 with TRBJ1-2; a possible D gene is TRBD1 (6 bases). The CDR3 is 14 amino acids. Germline-derived CDR1 and CDR2 are LNHDA and SQIVND (reference sequence). Trimming stripped 7 bases from V and 4 bases from J, with 16 bases between. The CDR3 loop reads CASTHPRTAYGYTF. CDR3 DNA: TGTGCCAGTACCCATCCCAGGACAGCCTATGGCTACACCTTC.